The text below deals with one TCR beta chain. Clones were sequenced by immunoSEQ multiplex PCR, and TCRdb holds only the in-frame ones, with some missing. Counted here are about 310,000 clones, just under 90% occurring once; the ten biggest clones make up about a tenth. The entry originates in a study of blood T cell repertoires in COVID-19. The CDR3 extends over 17 amino acids. Trimming cost V 0 bases and J 7 bases, with 19 bases left between them. Germline V gives CDR1 SGDLS, CDR2 YYNGEE. V usage is TRBV9 and J usage is TRBJ2-2; D is perhaps TRBD2 (6 bases). This sequence was found in a woman aged 25 to 39 who had recovered from COVID-19. The sequenced sample consisted of PBMCs or T cells enriched from blood (not recorded which). For the CDR3, the DNA is TGTGCCAGCAGCGTAGCTATGGGGCCCTCCGGGGGCGGGGAGCTGTTTTTT. It yields the protein CASSVAMGPSGGGELFF.